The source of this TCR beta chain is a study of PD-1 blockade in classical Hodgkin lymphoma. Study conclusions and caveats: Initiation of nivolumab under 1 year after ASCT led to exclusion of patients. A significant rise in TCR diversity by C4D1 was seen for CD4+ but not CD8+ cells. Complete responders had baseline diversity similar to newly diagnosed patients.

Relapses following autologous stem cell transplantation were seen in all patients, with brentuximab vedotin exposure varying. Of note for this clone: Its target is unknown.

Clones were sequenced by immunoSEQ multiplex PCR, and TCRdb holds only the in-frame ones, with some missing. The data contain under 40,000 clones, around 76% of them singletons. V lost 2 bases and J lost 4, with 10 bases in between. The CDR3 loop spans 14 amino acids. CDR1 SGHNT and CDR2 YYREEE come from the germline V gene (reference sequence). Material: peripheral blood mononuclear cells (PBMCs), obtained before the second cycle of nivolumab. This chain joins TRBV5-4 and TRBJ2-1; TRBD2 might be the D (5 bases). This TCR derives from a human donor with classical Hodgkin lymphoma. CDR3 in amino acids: CASSLSAGYNEQFF. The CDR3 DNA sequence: TGTGCCAGCAGCTTAAGTGCGGGTTACAATGAGCAGTTCTTC.